This T cell receptor (beta chain) is from a study of CD8 T cells in ankylosing spondylitis. Ten or more counts support this clonotype. Each CDR3 protein gets one entry after TCRdb re-called the 5' RACE reads with MiXCR. This sample carries 150,000 to 200,000 distinct CDR3 sequences, 10% to 15% of them seen once, and the ten largest clones take approximately 11%. This TCR was recovered from a female donor with ankylosing spondylitis or in good health (not recorded which). The specimen was blood, either unsorted or a sorted T cell fraction (not recorded which).

The DNA of the CDR3 is TGTGCCAGCAGCTTCGGCAGCTACGAGCAGTACTTC. Encoded protein: CASSFGSYEQYF. The chain carries TRBV7-8 and TRBJ2-7; no firm D call. Germline CDR1 is SGHVS and CDR2 is FQNEAQ. Trimming took 3 bases from V and 3 from J, leaving 6 bases between them. The CDR3 consists of 12 residues. The complete variable domain, with remaining parts taken from reference TRBV7-8 and TRBJ2-7, reads GAGVSQSPRYKVAKRGQDVALRCDPISGHVSLFWYQQALGQGPEFLTYFQNEAQLDKSGLPSDRFFAERPEGSVSTLKIQRTQQEDSAVYLCASSFGSYEQYFGPGTRLTVT.